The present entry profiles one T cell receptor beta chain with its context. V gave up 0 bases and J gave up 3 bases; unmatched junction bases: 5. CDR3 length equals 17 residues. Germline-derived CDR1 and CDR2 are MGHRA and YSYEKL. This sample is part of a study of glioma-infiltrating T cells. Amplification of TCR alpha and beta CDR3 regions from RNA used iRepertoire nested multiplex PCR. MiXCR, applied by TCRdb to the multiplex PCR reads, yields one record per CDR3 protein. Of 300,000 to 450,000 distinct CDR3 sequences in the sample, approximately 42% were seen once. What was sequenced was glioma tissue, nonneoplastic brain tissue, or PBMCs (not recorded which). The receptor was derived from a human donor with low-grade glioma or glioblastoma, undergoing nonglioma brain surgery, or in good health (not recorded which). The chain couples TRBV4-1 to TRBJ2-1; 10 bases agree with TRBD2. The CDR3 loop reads CASSQDHIAGGYNEQFF. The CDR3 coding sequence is TGCGCCAGCAGCCAAGATCATATAGCGGGAGGCTACAATGAGCAGTTCTTC.